This T cell receptor beta chain was observed in a study of blood T cells in healthy people across ages. Study-level points and caveats: Relative to aged donors, long-lived donors carried more naive CD4+ cells and displayed higher diversity.

On this clonotype: The antigen is undetermined.

In germline, CDR1 is LNHNV, CDR2 YYDKDF (reference sequence). The CDR3 sequence is 15 residues long. The V gene lost 2 bases and the J gene lost 0 bases, with 8 bases spanning the gap. For the second PCR, which ran for about 6 to 12 cycles, a sample-barcoded 5' primer and a J-beta primer mix were used. Via MiXCR, TCRdb re-called the 5' RACE reads, giving one row per CDR3 protein. The sample holds hundreds of thousands of distinct CDR3 sequences, about 59% seen once. The specimen sequenced was blood. The rearrangement joins TRBV15 to TRBJ1-5; a weak D match, TRBD1 (5 bases). This receptor was taken from a man under 40 in good health. CDR3 region: CATSRQGSSNQPQHF. CDR3 bases: TGTGCCACCAGCAGACAGGGCTCTAGCAATCAGCCCCAGCATTTT.